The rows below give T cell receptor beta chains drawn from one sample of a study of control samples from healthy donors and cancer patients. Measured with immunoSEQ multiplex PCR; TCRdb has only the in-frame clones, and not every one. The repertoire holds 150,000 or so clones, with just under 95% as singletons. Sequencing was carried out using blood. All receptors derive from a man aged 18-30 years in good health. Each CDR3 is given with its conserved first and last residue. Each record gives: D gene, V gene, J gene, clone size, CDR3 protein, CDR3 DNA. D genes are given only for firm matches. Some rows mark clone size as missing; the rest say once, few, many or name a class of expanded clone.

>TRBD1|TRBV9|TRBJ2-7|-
CASSIRRQGGEQYF
TGTGCCAGCAGCATACGAAGACAGGGTGGCGAGCAGTACTTC
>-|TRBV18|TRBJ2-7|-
CASSRDLRAYEQYF
TGTGCCAGCTCTAGAGACTTAAGGGCCTACGAGCAGTACTTC
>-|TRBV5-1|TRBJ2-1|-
CASSFESGVNEQFF
TGCGCCAGCAGCTTTGAGAGTGGGGTCAATGAGCAGTTCTTC
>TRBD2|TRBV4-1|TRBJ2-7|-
CASSTSGGLYEQYF
TGCGCCAGCAGCACTAGCGGGGGTCTCTACGAGCAGTACTTC
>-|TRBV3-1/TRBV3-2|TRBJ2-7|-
CASSPQALSYEQYF
TGTGCCAGCAGCCCCCAAGCGCTTTCCTACGAGCAGTACTTC
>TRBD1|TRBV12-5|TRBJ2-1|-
CASGFGQGYNEQFF
TGTGCTAGTGGTTTCGGACAGGGGTACAATGAGCAGTTCTTC
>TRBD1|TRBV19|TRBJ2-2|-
CASRNLGQGFVGELFF
TGTGCCAGTAGAAATTTAGGACAGGGGTTTGTCGGGGAGCTGTTTTTT
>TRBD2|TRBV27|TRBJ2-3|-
CASSVLAVASTDTQYF
TGTGCCAGCAGCGTACTAGCGGTAGCTAGCACAGATACGCAGTATTTT
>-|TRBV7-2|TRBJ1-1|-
CASRPGGDDAFF
TGTGCCAGCAGGCCCGGGGGGGATGATGCTTTCTTT
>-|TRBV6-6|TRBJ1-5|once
CASRWDSNQPQHF
TGTGCCAGCAGGTGGGACAGCAATCAGCCCCAGCATTTT
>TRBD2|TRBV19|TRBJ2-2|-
CASSIGPGLVTGELFF
TGTGCCAGTAGTATAGGCCCCGGACTAGTGACCGGGGAGCTGTTTTTT
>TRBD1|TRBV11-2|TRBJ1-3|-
CASSFRGLSGNTIYF
TGTGCCAGCAGCTTCAGGGGGCTCTCTGGAAACACCATATATTTT
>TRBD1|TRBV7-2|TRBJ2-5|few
CASSSDRGNQETQYF
TGTGCCAGCAGCTCGGACAGGGGCAACCAAGAGACCCAGTACTTC
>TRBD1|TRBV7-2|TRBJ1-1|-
CASSLKGAGGNTEAFF
TGTGCCAGCAGCTTGAAGGGGGCAGGAGGTAACACTGAAGCTTTCTTT
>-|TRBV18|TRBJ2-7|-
CASSPLQRGDEQYF
TGTGCCAGCTCACCATTACAGAGGGGGGACGAGCAGTACTTC
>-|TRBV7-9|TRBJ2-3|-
CASSSPAWGTDTQYF
TGTGCCAGCAGCTCCCCGGCGTGGGGCACAGATACGCAGTATTTT
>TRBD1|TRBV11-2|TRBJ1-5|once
CASSLRGRGSGDSNQPQHF
TGTGCCAGCAGCTTAAGAGGCAGGGGGTCAGGGGATAGCAATCAGCCCCAGCATTTT
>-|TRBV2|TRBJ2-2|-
CASSPRGGRTGELFF
TGTGCCAGCAGTCCTCGTGGGGGGCGTACCGGGGAGCTGTTTTTT
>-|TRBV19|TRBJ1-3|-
CASQRGAGLFAGNTIYF
TGTGCCAGCCAAAGAGGGGCTGGGTTATTTGCCGGAAACACCATATATTTT
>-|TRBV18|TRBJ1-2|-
CASSPLDRRYGYTF
TGTGCCAGCTCACCTCTTGACAGGCGCTATGGCTACACCTTC
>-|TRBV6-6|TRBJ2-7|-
CASSYSSLGAHEQYF
TGTGCCAGCAGTTACTCGAGTCTAGGAGCTCACGAGCAGTACTTC
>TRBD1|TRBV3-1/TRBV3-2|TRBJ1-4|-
CASSLRASDRGGNEKLFF
TGTGCCAGCAGCCTCCGGGCCTCCGACCGAGGGGGCAATGAAAAACTGTTTTTT
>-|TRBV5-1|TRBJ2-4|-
CASSLTRGIQYF
TGCGCCAGCAGCTTAACCCGGGGAATTCAGTACTTC
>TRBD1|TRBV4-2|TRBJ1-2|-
CASSQEHLRQGEYGYTF
TGTGCCAGCAGCCAAGAGCACCTTCGACAGGGGGAGTATGGCTACACCTTC
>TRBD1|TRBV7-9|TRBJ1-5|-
CASSHVHGETGNYQPQHF
TGTGCCAGCAGCCACGTCCACGGAGAGACAGGGAATTATCAGCCCCAGCATTTT
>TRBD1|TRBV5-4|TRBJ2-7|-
CASSLGGTGDYEQYF
TGTGCCAGCAGCTTGGGAGGGACAGGGGACTACGAGCAGTACTTC
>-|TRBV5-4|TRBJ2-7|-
CASSRRAGEEQYF
TGTGCCAGCAGCCGGAGGGCAGGGGAGGAGCAGTACTTC
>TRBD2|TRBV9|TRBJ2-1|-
CASSVDPLLAGSEQFF
TGTGCCAGCAGCGTAGACCCGTTACTAGCGGGGTCTGAGCAGTTCTTC
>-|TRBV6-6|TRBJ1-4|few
CASSLKGAHEKLFF
TGTGCCAGCAGCTTGAAAGGGGCGCATGAAAAACTGTTTTTT
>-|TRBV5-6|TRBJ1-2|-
CASGALGGYTF
TGTGCCAGCGGGGCCCTGGGGGGCTACACCTTC
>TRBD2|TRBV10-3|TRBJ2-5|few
CAISDLASGGTETQYF
TGTGCCATCAGTGACCTGGCTAGCGGGGGGACGGAGACCCAGTACTTC
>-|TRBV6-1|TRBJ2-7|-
CASSEYGGAYEQYF
TGTGCCAGCAGTGAATACGGAGGAGCCTACGAGCAGTACTTC
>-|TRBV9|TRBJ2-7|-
CASSVSPGPQPDEQYF
TGTGCCAGCAGCGTGTCCCCGGGACCCCAGCCGGACGAGCAGTACTTC
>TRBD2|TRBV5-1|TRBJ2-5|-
CASSLDRGGAAQYF
TGCGCCAGCAGCTTGGATCGGGGGGGCGCGGCCCAGTACTTC
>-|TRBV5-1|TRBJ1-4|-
CASSPPRGPGREKLFF
TGCGCCAGCAGCCCACCCCGGGGACCAGGCCGTGAAAAACTGTTTTTT
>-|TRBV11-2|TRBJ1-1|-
CASGLQGRITEAFF
TGTGCCAGCGGCCTTCAGGGGAGGATCACTGAAGCTTTCTTT
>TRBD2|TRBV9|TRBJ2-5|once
CASSVEIGEGRQYF
TGTGCCAGCAGCGTAGAGATAGGGGAGGGGAGGCAGTACTTC
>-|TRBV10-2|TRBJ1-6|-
CASSDSFALPQFSSPLHF
TGCGCCAGCAGTGATAGCTTTGCTCTCCCTCAATTTAGTTCACCCCTCCACTTT
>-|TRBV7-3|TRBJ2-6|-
CASSSGLSGANVLTF
TGTGCCAGCAGCTCCGGGCTATCTGGGGCCAACGTCCTGACTTTC
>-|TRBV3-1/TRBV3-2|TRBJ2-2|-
CASSQMGSRGGELFF
TGTGCCAGCAGCCAGATGGGATCTCGAGGGGGGGAGCTGTTTTTT
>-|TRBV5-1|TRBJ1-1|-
CASSLGGSNTEAFF
TGCGCCAGCAGCTTGGGGGGGTCTAACACTGAAGCTTTCTTT
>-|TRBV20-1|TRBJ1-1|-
CSARQGEAFF
TGCAGTGCTAGACAGGGGGAAGCTTTCTTT
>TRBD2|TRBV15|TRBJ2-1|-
CATTGFAGGHEQFF
TGTGCCACTACAGGGTTTGCGGGGGGCCATGAGCAGTTCTTC
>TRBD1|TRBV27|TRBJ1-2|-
CASGTGYGYTF
TGTGCCAGCGGGACAGGCTATGGCTACACCTTC
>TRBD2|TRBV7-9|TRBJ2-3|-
CASSHPLTSGGMNTQYF
TGTGCCAGCAGCCACCCCCTCACTAGCGGGGGGATGAATACGCAGTATTTT
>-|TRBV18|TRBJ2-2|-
CASSSQGPPTGELFF
TGTGCCAGCTCCTCGCAAGGGCCACCCACCGGGGAGCTGTTTTTT
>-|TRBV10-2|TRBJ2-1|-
CASKGVQPYNEQFF
TGCGCCAGCAAGGGAGTCCAGCCCTACAATGAGCAGTTCTTC
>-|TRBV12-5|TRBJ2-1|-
CASGVGLKEGGYNEQFF
TGTGCTAGTGGTGTGGGACTCAAGGAGGGCGGATACAATGAGCAGTTCTTC
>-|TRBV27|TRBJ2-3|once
CASTRADTQYF
TGTGCCAGCACCCGGGCAGATACGCAGTATTTT
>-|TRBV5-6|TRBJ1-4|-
CASSLSVGRGEKLFF
TGTGCCAGCAGCTTGTCGGTGGGGCGCGGTGAAAAACTGTTTTTT
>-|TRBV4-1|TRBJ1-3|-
CASSRETAAGNTIYF
TGCGCCAGCAGCCGGGAGACAGCTGCTGGAAACACCATATATTTT